Listed here are 10 T cell receptor beta chains from one sample, sequenced in a study of T cell repertoires in cytomegalovirus infection. TCRdb reanalysed the reads using MiXCR and keeps one entry per CDR3 protein. The sample lists about 770,000 distinct CDR3 sequences, about 27% occurring once. These TCRs are of unknown antigen specificity. The input for sequencing was cultured CD8+ T cells from PBMCs, taken from culture after CMV antigen stimulation. The receptors come from a human donor in good health (CMV status not recorded). Some clones in this sample may be carry-over from other donors' samples.

This clonotype has a count of ten or more. The rearrangement joins TRBV12-5 to TRBJ1-1; no reliable D call. Per germline, CDR1 LGHNT and CDR2 FRNRAP. Between the trimmed V and J ends, which lost 6 bases and 8 bases, there was a span of 13 bases. The CDR3 runs 12 residues. The CDR3 DNA is TGTGCTAGTGGAGACGTCAAGGGCGAAGCTTTCTTT. Translation: CASGDVKGEAFF.

This clonotype was recorded at least ten times. This chain uses TRBV20-1 with TRBJ2-5; a weak D match, TRBD1 (7 bases). The CDR3 contains 15 residues. Germline CDR1 is DFQATT and CDR2 is SNEGSKA (reference sequence). Deletions cut 1 base from V and 3 bases from J, with 15 bases between. CDR3 DNA: TGCAGTGCTAGAGGGCCAGGGGGGATCGAAGAGACCCAGTACTTC. It specifies CSARGPGGIEETQYF.

CDR3 protein: CASSFFGGNSGNTIYF. For the CDR3, the DNA is TGTGCCAGCAGCTTTTTCGGGGGGAACTCTGGAAACACCATATATTTT. The chain carries TRBV5-4 and TRBJ1-3, with D possibly TRBD1 on 5 matching bases. CDR1 is SGHNT and CDR2 is YYREEE in the germline V gene (reference sequence). Trimming took 2 bases from V and 0 from J, leaving 12 bases between them. The CDR3 extends over 16 amino acids.

This clonotype was seen repeatedly, ten times or more. This chain links TRBV2 with TRBJ2-7; unclear D gene. CDR1 and CDR2 (germline): SNHLY, FYNNEI. V lost 4 bases and J lost 4, with 5 bases in between. CDR3 length: 11 residues. DNA of the CDR3: TGTGCCAGCAGTGTTGGTTACGAGCAGTACGTC. This encodes CASSVGYEQYV.

The V call is TRBV19, the J call TRBJ1-2, with 7 nucleotides matching TRBD1. Germline V lookup: CDR1 LNHDA, CDR2 SQIVND (reference sequence). J was trimmed by 4 bases and V by 4 bases; bases with no gene match: 9. This CDR3 region has 15 residues. CDR3 amino acids: CASSNPGTAIYGYTF. DNA for the CDR3: TGTGCCAGTAGTAATCCCGGGACAGCGATCTATGGCTACACCTTC.

The gene calls are TRBV12-3 or TRBV12-4 and TRBJ2-7, with D possibly matching TRBD2 (5 bases). V lost 7 bases, J lost 2 bases, and 24 bases lay in between. The CDR3 is made up of 17 amino acids. CDR3 amino acids: CASTPRANQAKTYEQYV. In nucleotides, the CDR3 is TGTGCCAGCACTCCGCGGGCAAATCAGGCCAAAACCTACGAGCAGTACGTC.

The rearrangement uses TRBV6-5 and TRBJ1-2; no reliable D call. V dropped 9 bases and J dropped 4 bases, with 15 bases sitting between them. The CDR3 spans 13 residues. CDR1 MNHEY and CDR2 SVGAGI come from the germline V gene. The CDR3, as DNA: TGTGCCAGTTCCACAACCTCGTTCTATGGCTACACCTTC. Protein sequence: CASSTTSFYGYTF.

The chain couples TRBV5-4 to TRBJ1-2; TRBD1 might be the D (5 bases). V was cut by 6 bases and J by 1 base, with 16 bases left in between. CDR1 is SGHNT and CDR2 is YYREEE in the germline V gene (reference sequence). This CDR3 contains 15 residues. The CDR3 here is CASTWGERSNYGYTF. CDR3 DNA sequence: TGTGCCAGCACCTGGGGGGAGCGGAGTAACTATGGCTACACCTTC.

This clonotype was recorded a few times. The chain uses TRBV6-2 or TRBV6-3 and TRBJ1-2, with 7 positions matching TRBD1. The CDR3 loop spans 14 amino acids. Germline CDR1 and CDR2: MNHEY and SVGEGT. With V trimmed by 0 bases and J by 4 bases, 2 bases remained unmatched. CDR3 coding DNA: TGTGCCAGCAGTTACTCGGACAGGTCCTATGGCTACACCTTC. This encodes CASSYSDRSYGYTF.

This clonotype appeared many times. The chain joins TRBV7-3 to TRBJ2-2, with D perhaps TRBD2 (5 bases). V gave up 2 bases and J gave up 6 bases, with 7 bases separating them. The CDR3 extends over 13 amino acids. Germline V gene sequence: CDR1 SGHTA, CDR2 FQGTGA. This chain's CDR3 is CASSLLEAGELFF. DNA for the CDR3: TGTGCCAGCAGCTTATTGGAGGCCGGGGAGCTGTTTTTT.